One T cell receptor (beta chain) is described in this entry. This sample stems from a study of T-cell reconstitution after alpha-beta-depleted transplantation in children. Preparing the TCRbeta library involved the use of unique molecular identifiers. TCRdb re-called the PCR reads through MiXCR, storing one row per CDR3 protein. This table has around 380,000 distinct CDR3 sequences, 11% appearing once. The CDR3 is 13 residues long. Germline V gene sequence: CDR1 SGHTA, CDR2 FQGNSA. V lost 1 base and J 12 bases, leaving 13 bases between the germline ends. The chain has TRBV7-2 and TRBJ2-1, with D maybe TRBD2 (6 bases). The sequencing here drew on PBMCs from the stem cell graft donor, taken from the stem cell graft. The TCR originated in a human donor who donated a stem cell graft to a child with acute myeloid leukemia. The CDR3 protein is CASSLGGAGWQFF. The CDR3 DNA sequence: TGTGCCAGCAGCTTAGGAGGGGCGGGATGGCAGTTCTTC. The full variable domain, with the rest looked up from reference TRBV7-2 and TRBJ2-1, is GAGVSQSPSNKVTEKGKDVELRCDPISGHTALYWYRQSLGQGLEFLIYFQGNSAPDKSGLPSDRFSAERTGGSVSTLTIQRTQQEDSAVYLCASSLGGAGWQFFGPGTRLTVL.